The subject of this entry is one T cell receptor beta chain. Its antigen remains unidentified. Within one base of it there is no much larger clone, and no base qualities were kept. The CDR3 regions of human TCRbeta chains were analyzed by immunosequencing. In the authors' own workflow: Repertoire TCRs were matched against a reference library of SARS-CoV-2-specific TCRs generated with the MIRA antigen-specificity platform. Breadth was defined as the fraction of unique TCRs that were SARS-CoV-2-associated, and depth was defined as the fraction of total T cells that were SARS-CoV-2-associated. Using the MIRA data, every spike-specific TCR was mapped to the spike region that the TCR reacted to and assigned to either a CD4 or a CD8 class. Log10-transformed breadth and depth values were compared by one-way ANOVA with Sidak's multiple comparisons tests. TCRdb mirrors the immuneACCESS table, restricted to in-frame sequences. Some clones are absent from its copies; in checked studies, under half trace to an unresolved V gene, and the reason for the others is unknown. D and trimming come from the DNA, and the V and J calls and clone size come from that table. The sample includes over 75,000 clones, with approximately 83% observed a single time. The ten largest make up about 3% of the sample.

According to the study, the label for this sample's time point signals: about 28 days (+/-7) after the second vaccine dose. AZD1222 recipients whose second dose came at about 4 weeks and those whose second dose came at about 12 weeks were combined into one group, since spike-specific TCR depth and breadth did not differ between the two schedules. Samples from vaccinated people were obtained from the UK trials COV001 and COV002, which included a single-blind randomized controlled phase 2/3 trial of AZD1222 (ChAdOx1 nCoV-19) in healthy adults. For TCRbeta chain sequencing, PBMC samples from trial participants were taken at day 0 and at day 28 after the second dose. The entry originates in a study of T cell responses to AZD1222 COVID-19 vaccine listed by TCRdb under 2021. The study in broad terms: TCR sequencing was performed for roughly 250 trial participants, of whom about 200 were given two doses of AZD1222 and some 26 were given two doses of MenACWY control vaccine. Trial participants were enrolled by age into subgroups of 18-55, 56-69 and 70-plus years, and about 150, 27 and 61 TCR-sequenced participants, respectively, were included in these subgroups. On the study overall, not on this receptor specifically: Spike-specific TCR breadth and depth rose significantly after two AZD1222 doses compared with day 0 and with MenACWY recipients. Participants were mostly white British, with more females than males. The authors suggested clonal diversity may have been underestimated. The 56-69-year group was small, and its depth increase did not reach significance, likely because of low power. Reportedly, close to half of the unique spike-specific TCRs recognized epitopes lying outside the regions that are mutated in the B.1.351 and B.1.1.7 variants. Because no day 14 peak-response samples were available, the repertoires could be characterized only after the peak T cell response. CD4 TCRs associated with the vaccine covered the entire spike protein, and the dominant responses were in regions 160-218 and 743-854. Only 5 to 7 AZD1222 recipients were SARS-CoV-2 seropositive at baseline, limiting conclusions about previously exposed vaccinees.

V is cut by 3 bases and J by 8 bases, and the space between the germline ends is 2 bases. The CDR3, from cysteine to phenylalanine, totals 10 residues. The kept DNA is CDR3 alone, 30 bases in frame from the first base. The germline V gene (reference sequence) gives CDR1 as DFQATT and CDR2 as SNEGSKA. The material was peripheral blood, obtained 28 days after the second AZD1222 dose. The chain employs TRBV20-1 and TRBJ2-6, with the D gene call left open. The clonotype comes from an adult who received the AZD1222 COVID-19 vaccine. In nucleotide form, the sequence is TGCAGTGCTAGCCCCAACGTCCTGACTTTC. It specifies CSASPNVLTF.